What follows is one T cell receptor beta chain and its context. The antigen is unknown. This record comes from a study of PD-1 blockade in classical Hodgkin lymphoma. Assay: immunoSEQ multiplex PCR; the TCRdb copy retains only in-frame clones and omits some. The table shows 20,000 to 25,000 clones, with 94% occurring only once. The sample's time point: newly diagnosed, previously untreated cHL patient sample. Peripheral samples used as comparators were newly diagnosed, untreated classical Hodgkin lymphoma PBMCs. The CDR3 has 14 amino acids. Whole-study results and caveats: It was reported that newly diagnosed patients had less baseline TCR diversity than healthy donors. Repertoire differences lack defined causes, possibly disease activity or prior therapy.

The sample was peripheral blood mononuclear cells (PBMCs). The chain carries TRBV21-1 and TRBJ1-2. TRBV21-1 is deemed a pseudogene. This sequence was found in a human donor with classical Hodgkin lymphoma. This CDR3 is CASSKEGRGKGYTF. The CDR3 nucleotides are TGTGCCAGCAGCAAAGAGGGACGGGGGAAAGGCTACACCTTC.